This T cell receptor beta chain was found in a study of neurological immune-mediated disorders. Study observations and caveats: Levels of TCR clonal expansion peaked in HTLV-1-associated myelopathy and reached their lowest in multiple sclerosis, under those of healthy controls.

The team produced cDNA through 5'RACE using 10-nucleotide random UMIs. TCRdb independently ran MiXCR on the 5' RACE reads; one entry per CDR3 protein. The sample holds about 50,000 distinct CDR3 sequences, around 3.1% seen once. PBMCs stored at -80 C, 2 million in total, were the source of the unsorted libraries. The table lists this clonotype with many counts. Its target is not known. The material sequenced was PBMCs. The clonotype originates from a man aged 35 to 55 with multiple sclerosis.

CDR3 residues: CASSLGQNTGELFF. The CDR3 nucleotides read TGCGCCAGCAGCTTGGGACAGAACACCGGGGAGCTGTTTTTT. The chain recombines TRBV5-1 with TRBJ2-2; D remains unclear. The CDR3 has 14 amino acids. V lost 0 bases and J lost 1, with 4 bases in between. Looked up from germline, CDR1 is SGHRS and CDR2 is YFSETQ.